This note documents a single T cell receptor (beta chain) sequence. Its antigen is undetermined. Given a much more abundant clone one base away, this may be a read error. TCR beta CDR3 sequences were amplified from RNA transcripts. The TCR CDR3 was amplified in a first-round RT-PCR using the HTBI primer set. TCRdb called the multiplex PCR reads again in MiXCR, with one record for every CDR3 protein. The sample lists a few hundred thousand distinct CDR3 sequences; about 43% were seen once. The data derive from a study of T cells in Graves' hyperthyroidism and ophthalmopathy. Study-wide findings and caveats: Ophthalmopathy was separated from stable hyperthyroidism by a 13 V-J model.

Germline V gene lookup returns CDR1 SEHNR and CDR2 FQNEAQ (reference sequence). The length of the CDR3 is 15 residues. Graves' hyperthyroidism showing no ophthalmopathy progression within 18 months was considered stable. The rearrangement joins TRBV7-9 to TRBJ1-6; 8 nucleotides align to TRBD1. Sequencing was performed on peripheral blood or thyroid tissue (not recorded which). This TCR came from a woman in her late teens or twenties with Graves' hyperthyroidism. DNA of the CDR3: TGTGCCAGCAGTTTAGACGACAGGGGAAATTCACCCCTCCACTTT. It is translated as CASSLDDRGNSPLHF.